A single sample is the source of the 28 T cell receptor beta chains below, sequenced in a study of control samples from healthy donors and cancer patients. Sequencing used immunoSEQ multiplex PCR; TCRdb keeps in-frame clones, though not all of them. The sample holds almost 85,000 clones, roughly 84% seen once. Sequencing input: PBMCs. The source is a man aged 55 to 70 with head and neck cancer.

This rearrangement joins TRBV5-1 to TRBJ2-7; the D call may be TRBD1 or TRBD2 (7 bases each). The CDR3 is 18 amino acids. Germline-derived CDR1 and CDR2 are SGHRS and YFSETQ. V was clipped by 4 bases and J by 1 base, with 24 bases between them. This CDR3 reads CASSLKIIFRGGSYEQYF. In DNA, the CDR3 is TGCGCCAGCAGCCTAAAAATTATCTTCAGGGGGGGATCCTACGAGCAGTACTTC.

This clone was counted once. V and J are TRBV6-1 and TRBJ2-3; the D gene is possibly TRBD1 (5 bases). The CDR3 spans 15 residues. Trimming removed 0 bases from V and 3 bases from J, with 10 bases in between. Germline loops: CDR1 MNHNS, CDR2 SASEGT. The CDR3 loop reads CASSEAAGRTDTQYF. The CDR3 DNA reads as TGTGCCAGCAGTGAAGCGGCAGGGCGGACAGATACGCAGTATTTT.

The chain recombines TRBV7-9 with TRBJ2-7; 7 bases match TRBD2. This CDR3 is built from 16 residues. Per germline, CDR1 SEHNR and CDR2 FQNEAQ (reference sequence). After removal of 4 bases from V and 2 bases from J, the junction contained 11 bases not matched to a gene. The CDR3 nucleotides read TGTGCCAGCAGCTCAACGGGGGGACTTTCAACCTACGAGCAGTACTTC. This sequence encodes CASSSTGGLSTYEQYF.

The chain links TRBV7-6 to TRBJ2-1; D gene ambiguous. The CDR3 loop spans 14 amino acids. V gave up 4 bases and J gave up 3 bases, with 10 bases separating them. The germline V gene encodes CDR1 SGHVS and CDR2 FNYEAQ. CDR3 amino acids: CASSSEAGYNEQFF. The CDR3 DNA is TGTGCCAGCAGCTCAGAAGCAGGCTACAATGAGCAGTTCTTC.

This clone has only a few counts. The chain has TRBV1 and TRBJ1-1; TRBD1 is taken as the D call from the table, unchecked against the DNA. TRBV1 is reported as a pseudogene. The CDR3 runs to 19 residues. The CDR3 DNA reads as TGCACCAGCAGCCAAGAAACGCAGACAGGTGAATGGTGGGGCACTGAAGCTTTCTTT. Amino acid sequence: CTSSQETQTGEWWGTEAFF.

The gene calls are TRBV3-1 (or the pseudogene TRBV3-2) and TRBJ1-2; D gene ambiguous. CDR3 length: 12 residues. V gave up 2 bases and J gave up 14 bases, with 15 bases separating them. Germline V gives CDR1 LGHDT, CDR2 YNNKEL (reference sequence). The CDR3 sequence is CASSQRSGAWTF. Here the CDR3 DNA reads TGTGCCAGCAGCCAAAGGTCCGGCGCCTGGACCTTC.

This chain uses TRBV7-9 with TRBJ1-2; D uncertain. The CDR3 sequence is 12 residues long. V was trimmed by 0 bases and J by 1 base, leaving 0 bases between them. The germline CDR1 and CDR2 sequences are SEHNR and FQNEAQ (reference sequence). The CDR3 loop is CASSLANYGYTF. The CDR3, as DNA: TGTGCCAGCAGCTTAGCTAACTATGGCTACACCTTC. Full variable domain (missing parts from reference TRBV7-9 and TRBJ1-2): DTGVSQNPRHKITKRGQNVTFRCDPISEHNRLYWYRQTLGQGPEFLTYFQNEAQLEKSRLLSDRFSAERPKGSFSTLEIQRTEQGDSAMYLCASSLANYGYTFGSGTRLTVV.

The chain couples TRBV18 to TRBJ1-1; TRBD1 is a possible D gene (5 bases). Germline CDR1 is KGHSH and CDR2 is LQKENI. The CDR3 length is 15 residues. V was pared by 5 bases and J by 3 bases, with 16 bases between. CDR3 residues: CASSAQGSIYTEAFF. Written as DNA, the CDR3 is TGTGCCAGCTCAGCCCAGGGTTCAATATACACTGAAGCTTTCTTT.

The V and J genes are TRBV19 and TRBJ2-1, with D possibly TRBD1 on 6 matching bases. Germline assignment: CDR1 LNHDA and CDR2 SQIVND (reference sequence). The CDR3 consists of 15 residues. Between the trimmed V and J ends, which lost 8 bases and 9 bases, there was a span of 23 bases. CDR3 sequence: CASGKGRRGTGEQFF. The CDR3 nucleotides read TGTGCCAGTGGAAAGGGGCGCAGGGGAACAGGTGAGCAGTTCTTC. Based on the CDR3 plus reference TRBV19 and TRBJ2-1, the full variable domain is DGGITQSPKYLFRKEGQNVTLSCEQNLNHDAMYWYRQDPGQGLRLIYYSQIVNDFQKGDIAEGYSVSREKKESFPLTVTSAQKNPTAFYLCASGKGRRGTGEQFFGPGTRLTVL.

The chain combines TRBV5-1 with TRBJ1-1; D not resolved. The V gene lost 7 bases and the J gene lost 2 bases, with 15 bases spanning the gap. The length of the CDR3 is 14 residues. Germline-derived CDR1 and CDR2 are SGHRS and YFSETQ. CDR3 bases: TGCGCCAGCCACGTGCTAGGGAGTAACACTGAAGCTTTCTTT. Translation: CASHVLGSNTEAFF. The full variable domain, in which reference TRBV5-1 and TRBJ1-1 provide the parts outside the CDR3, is KAGVTQTPRYLIKTRGQQVTLSCSPISGHRSVSWYQQTPGQGLQFLFEYFSETQRNKGNFPGRFSGRQFSNSRSEMNVSTLELGDSALYLCASHVLGSNTEAFFGQGTRLTVV.

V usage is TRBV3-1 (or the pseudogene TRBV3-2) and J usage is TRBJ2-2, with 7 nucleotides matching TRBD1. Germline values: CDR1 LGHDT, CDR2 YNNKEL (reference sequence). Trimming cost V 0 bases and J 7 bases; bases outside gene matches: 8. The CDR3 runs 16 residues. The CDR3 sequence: CASSQEATGYGGELFF. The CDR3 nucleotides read TGTGCCAGCAGCCAAGAAGCGACAGGGTATGGCGGGGAGCTGTTTTTT.

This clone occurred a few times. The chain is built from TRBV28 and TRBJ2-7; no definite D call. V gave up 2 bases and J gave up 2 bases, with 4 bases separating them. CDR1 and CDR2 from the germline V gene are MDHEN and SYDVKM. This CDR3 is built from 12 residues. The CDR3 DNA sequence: TGTGCCAGCAGTTTAATGGCCTACGAGCAGTACTTC. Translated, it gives CASSLMAYEQYF.

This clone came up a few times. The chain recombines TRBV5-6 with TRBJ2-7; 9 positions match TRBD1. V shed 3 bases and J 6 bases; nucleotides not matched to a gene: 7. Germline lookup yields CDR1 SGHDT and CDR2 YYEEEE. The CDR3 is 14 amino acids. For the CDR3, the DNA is TGTGCCAGCAGCTCGGGACAGGGTTGGGGCGAGCAGTACTTC. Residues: CASSSGQGWGEQYF. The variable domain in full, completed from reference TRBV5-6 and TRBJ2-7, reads DAGVTQSPTHLIKTRGQQVTLRCSPKSGHDTVSWYQQALGQGPQFIFQYYEEEERQRGNFPDRFSGHQFPNYSSELNVNALLLGDSALYLCASSSGQGWGEQYFGPGTRLTVT.

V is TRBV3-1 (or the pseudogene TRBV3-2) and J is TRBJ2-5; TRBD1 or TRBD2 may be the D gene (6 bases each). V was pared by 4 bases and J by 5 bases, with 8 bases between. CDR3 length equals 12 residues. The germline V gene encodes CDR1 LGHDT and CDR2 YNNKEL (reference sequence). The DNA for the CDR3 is TGTGCCAGCAGCCGAGGGGGGGAGACCCAGTACTTC. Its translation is CASSRGGETQYF.

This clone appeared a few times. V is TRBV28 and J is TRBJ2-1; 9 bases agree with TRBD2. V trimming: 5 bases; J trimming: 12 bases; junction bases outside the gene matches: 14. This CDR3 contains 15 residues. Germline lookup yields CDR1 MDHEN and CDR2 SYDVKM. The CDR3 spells CASSTGPSGTKGQFF. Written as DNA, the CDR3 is TGTGCCAGCAGTACGGGCCCTAGCGGGACGAAAGGGCAGTTCTTC.

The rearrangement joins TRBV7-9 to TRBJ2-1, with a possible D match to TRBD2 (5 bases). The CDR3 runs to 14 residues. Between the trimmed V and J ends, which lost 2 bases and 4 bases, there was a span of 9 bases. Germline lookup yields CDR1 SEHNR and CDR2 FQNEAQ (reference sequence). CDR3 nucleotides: TGTGCCAGCAGCTTATCCAGCGGTTACAATGAGCAGTTCTTC. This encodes CASSLSSGYNEQFF.

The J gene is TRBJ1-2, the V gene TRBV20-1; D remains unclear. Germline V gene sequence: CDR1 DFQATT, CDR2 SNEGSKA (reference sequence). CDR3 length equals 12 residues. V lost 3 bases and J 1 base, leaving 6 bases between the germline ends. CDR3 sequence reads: CSASRLNYGYTF. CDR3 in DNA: TGCAGTGCTAGTAGGCTTAACTATGGCTACACCTTC.

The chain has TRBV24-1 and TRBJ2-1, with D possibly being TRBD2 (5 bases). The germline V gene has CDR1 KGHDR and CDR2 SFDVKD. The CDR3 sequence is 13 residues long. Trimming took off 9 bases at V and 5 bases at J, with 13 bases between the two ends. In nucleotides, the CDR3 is TGTGCCACCGGGGTAGCGAACGACAATGAGCAGTTCTTC. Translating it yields CATGVANDNEQFF.

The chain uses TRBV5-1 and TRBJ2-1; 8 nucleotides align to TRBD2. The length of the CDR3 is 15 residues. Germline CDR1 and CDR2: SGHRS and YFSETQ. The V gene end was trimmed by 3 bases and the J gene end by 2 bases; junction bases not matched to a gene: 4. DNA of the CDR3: TGCGCCAGCAGCTCCGGGAGGGTGGCCTACAATGAGCAGTTCTTC. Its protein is CASSSGRVAYNEQFF.

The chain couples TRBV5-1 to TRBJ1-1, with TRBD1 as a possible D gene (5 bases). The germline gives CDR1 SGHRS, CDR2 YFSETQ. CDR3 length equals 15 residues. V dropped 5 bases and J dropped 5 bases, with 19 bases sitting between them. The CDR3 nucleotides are TGCGCCAGCAGACCTCTGACAGACCCTTGGACTGAAGCTTTCTTT. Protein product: CASRPLTDPWTEAFF.

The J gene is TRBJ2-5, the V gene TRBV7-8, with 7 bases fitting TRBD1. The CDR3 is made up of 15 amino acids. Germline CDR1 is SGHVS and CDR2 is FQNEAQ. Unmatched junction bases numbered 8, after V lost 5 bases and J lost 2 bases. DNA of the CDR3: TGTGCCAGCAGCCAACCAGACAGGGCGCAAGAGACCCAGTACTTC. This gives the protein CASSQPDRAQETQYF.

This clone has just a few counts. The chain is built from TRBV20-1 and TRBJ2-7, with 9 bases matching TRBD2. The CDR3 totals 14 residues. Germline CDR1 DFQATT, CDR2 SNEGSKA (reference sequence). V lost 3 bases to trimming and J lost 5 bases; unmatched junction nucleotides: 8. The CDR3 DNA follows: TGCAGTGCTAGTCAGTCTAGCGGGGCCGACGAGCAGTACTTC. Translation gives CSASQSSGADEQYF.

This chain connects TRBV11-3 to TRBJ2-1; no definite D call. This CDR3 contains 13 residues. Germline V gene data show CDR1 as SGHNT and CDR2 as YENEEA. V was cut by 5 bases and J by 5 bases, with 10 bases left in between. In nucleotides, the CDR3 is TGTGCCAGCAGCCCCCAGAGCCACAATGAGCAGTTCTTC. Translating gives CASSPQSHNEQFF.

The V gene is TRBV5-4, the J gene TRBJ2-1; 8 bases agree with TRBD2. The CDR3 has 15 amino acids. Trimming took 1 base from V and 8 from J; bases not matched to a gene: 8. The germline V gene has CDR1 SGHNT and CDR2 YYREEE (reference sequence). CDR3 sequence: CASSLRSGSGDEQFF. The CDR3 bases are TGTGCCAGCAGCTTGAGGAGCGGGAGCGGCGATGAGCAGTTCTTC.

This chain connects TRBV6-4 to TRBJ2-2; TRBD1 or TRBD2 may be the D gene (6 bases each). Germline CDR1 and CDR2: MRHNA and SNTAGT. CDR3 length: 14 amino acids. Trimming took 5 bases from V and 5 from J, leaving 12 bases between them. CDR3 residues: CASSLGGGTGELFF. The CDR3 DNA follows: TGTGCCAGCAGTTTGGGGGGCGGGACCGGGGAGCTGTTTTTT.

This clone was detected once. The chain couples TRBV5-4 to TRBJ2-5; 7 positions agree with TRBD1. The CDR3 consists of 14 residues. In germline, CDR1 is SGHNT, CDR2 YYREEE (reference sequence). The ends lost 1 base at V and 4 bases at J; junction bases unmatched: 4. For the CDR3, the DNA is TGTGCCAGCAGCTTGCCTGACAGGGCAGAGACCCAGTACTTC. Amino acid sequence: CASSLPDRAETQYF.

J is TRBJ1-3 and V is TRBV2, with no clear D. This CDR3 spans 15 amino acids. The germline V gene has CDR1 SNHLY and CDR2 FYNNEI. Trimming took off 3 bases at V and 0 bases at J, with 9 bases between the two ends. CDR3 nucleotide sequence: TGTGCCAGCAGTGAGGGCATACGCTCTGGAAACACCATATATTTT. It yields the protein CASSEGIRSGNTIYF.

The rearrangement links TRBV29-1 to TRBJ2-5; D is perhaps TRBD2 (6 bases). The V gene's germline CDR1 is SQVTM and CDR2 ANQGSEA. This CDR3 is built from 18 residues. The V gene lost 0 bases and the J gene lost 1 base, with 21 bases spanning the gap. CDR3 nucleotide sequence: TGCAGCGTTGAAGACGGTACTAGCTATTTGGTTTTCCAAGAGACCCAGTACTTC. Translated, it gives CSVEDGTSYLVFQETQYF.